Following are 17 T cell receptor beta chains from one sample sequenced in a study of blood T cell repertoires in COVID-19. Profiled with immunoSEQ multiplex PCR; TCRdb holds only in-frame clones, not every one. The sample has 150,000 to 250,000 clones; about four fifths are singletons. Source material: PBMCs or T cells enriched from blood (not recorded which). All receptors come from a man aged 35 to 55 who had recovered from COVID-19.

This clone came up a few times. The chain carries TRBV12-3 or TRBV12-4 and TRBJ2-7, with D maybe TRBD1 (5 bases). V lost 4 bases and J lost 2, with 9 bases in between. The CDR3 runs to 13 residues. The CDR3 bases are TGTGCCAGCAGTTCGACAGTAACCTACGAGCAGTACTTC. As protein: CASSSTVTYEQYF.

This rearrangement joins TRBV12-3 or TRBV12-4 to TRBJ1-6; D is uncertain. Trimming cost V 4 bases and J 11 bases, with 9 bases left between them. The CDR3 is 12 residues long. The CDR3 coding sequence is TGTGCCAGCAGTTCCCCCGGGGCACCCCTCCACTTT. Amino acid sequence: CASSSPGAPLHF.

The chain joins TRBV7-2 to TRBJ2-2; D uncertain. The length of the CDR3 is 14 residues. Trimming left V 0 bases short and J 7 bases short, with 9 bases between. Germline-derived CDR1 and CDR2 are SGHTA and FQGNSA. CDR3 DNA sequence: TGTGCCAGCAGCTTAGCCGGGTTTAGCGGGGAGCTGTTTTTT. Protein: CASSLAGFSGELFF.

The chain combines TRBV5-5 with TRBJ2-1; no reliable D call. This CDR3 spans 13 amino acids. Germline assignment: CDR1 SGHKS and CDR2 YYEKEE (reference sequence). V was trimmed by 4 bases and J by 8 bases, leaving 13 bases between them. The CDR3 nucleotides read TGTGCCAGCAGCAGCCTCTTGTTACATGAGCAGTTCTTC. Amino acid sequence: CASSSLLLHEQFF.

The rearrangement joins TRBV7-6 to TRBJ2-1, with TRBD2 identical over 8 bases. The CDR3 length is 15 residues. With 3 bases clipped from V and 6 bases from J, the junction kept 7 bases outside the gene matches. The germline V gene has CDR1 SGHVS and CDR2 FNYEAQ. DNA of the CDR3: TGTGCCAGCAGCTTCGGGACTAGAGTCGGCAATGAGCAGTTCTTC. Translation gives CASSFGTRVGNEQFF.

The rearrangement uses TRBV18 and TRBJ2-1, with D tentatively TRBD2 (6 bases). The CDR3 length is 15 residues. V was clipped by 3 bases and J by 5 bases, with 14 bases between them. The germline V gene has CDR1 KGHSH and CDR2 LQKENI. CDR3 coding DNA: TGTGCCAGCTCACCCTCAGGCGGGGCGAACAATGAGCAGTTCTTC. Its translation: CASSPSGGANNEQFF. Full variable domain (remainder filled in from reference TRBV18 and TRBJ2-1): NAGVMQNPRHLVRRRGQEARLRCSPMKGHSHVYWYRQLPEEGLKFMVYLQKENIIDESGMPKERFSAEFPKEGPSILRIQQVVRGDSAAYFCASSPSGGANNEQFFGPGTRLTVL.

In its sample, this clone was seen a few times. This sequence joins TRBV12-3 or TRBV12-4 and TRBJ1-2, with no clear D. The CDR3 extends over 13 amino acids. The V and J ends lost 2 bases and 8 bases respectively, with 12 bases between them. This chain's CDR3 is CASSLYLSGGYTF. In DNA form, the CDR3 reads TGTGCCAGCAGTTTATACTTATCGGGAGGCTACACCTTC.

This chain uses TRBV28 with TRBJ2-7, with 7 bases matching TRBD1. Germline values: CDR1 MDHEN, CDR2 SYDVKM. There are 13 residues in the CDR3. J gave up 6 bases and V 4 bases, and 6 bases lay outside the gene matches. CDR3 loop: CASSYPHRGEQYF. DNA for the CDR3: TGTGCCAGCAGTTACCCTCACAGGGGCGAGCAGTACTTC.

The chain has TRBV6-5 and TRBJ1-5; 9 bases line up with TRBD1. From germline, CDR1 is MNHEY and CDR2 SVGAGI. J lost 6 bases, V lost 4 bases, and 7 bases had no gene match. This CDR3 contains 15 residues. The CDR3 is CASSSRDRDSQPQHF. The DNA of the CDR3 is TGTGCCAGCAGTTCCAGGGACAGGGACTCTCAGCCCCAGCATTTT.

The chain recombines TRBV7-6 with TRBJ1-6; possibly TRBD1 for D (5 bases). The CDR3 is made up of 15 amino acids. Germline V gene lookup returns CDR1 SGHVS and CDR2 FNYEAQ. V dropped 2 bases and J dropped 7 bases, with 12 bases sitting between them. Here the CDR3 reads CASSLSRGLNSPLHF. The DNA of the CDR3 is TGTGCCAGCAGCTTATCCCGGGGACTAAATTCACCCCTCCACTTT.

The chain couples TRBV6-5 to TRBJ1-6, with D maybe TRBD1 (5 bases). V was pared by 4 bases and J by 10 bases, with 14 bases between. There are 14 residues in the CDR3. CDR1 and CDR2 (germline): MNHEY, SVGAGI. The CDR3 DNA reads as TGTGCCAGCAGTTCGTCGACAGCTAAATCACCCCTCCACTTT. Translating gives CASSSSTAKSPLHF.

The rearrangement links TRBV7-3 to TRBJ2-1; 10 nucleotides line up with TRBD2. Germline loops: CDR1 SGHTA, CDR2 FQGTGA. This CDR3 has 19 residues. The ends lost 5 bases at V and 2 bases at J; junction bases unmatched: 15. The CDR3 spells CASSRRTSGHNLPYNEQFF. CDR3 nucleotides: TGTGCCAGCAGCAGAAGGACTAGCGGTCACAATCTCCCCTACAATGAGCAGTTCTTC.

This chain connects TRBV21-1 to TRBJ1-1. TRBV21-1 corresponds to a pseudogene. The CDR3 extends over 14 amino acids. This chain's CDR3 is CASSKRGGKGEAFF. In nucleotides, the CDR3 is TGTGCCAGCAGCAAGAGGGGGGGTAAGGGTGAAGCTTTCTTT.

CDR3 DNA sequence: TGTGCCAGCAGCCAAGGGGAGAGACTAGCGGCAATCAGAGGGGAGACCCAGTACTTC. Translating it yields CASSQGERLAAIRGETQYF. The rearrangement joins TRBV14 to TRBJ2-5, with TRBD2 identical over 9 bases. The germline V gene has CDR1 SGHDN and CDR2 FVKESK. J was trimmed by 5 bases and V by 1 base; bases with no gene match: 17. This CDR3 contains 19 residues.

The rearrangement joins TRBV15 to TRBJ1-1; 8 bases match TRBD1. Per the germline V gene, CDR1 is LNHNV and CDR2 is YYDKDF (reference sequence). This CDR3 has 12 residues. J lost 10 bases, V lost 5 bases, and 6 bases had no gene match. The CDR3 loop reads CATSPRTGLAFF. CDR3 nucleotide sequence: TGTGCCACCAGCCCGCGGACAGGGTTAGCTTTCTTT.

The genes are TRBV28 and TRBJ2-2, with 10 bases fitting TRBD2. V dropped 1 base and J dropped 3; count of bases not matched to a gene: 8. The CDR3 is 18 amino acids. From germline, CDR1 is MDHEN and CDR2 SYDVKM. This CDR3 is CASSLSLRLAGDTGELFF. CDR3 coding DNA: TGTGCCAGCAGTTTATCCCTTCGGCTAGCGGGAGACACCGGGGAGCTGTTTTTT.

The chain has TRBV5-1 and TRBJ2-2; 12 bases are shared with TRBD2. The V segment lost 5 bases and the J segment 2 bases; nucleotides outside the gene matches: 4. CDR1 is SGHRS and CDR2 is YFSETQ in the germline V gene. This CDR3 is 16 amino acids long. CDR3 residues: CASSPGLAGNTGELFF. CDR3 nucleotides: TGCGCCAGCAGTCCCGGACTAGCGGGAAACACCGGGGAGCTGTTTTTT.